The 32 T cell receptor beta chains given below trace back to one sample, sequenced in a study of tumor and adjacent non-tumor tissue in lung cancer. A modified ARM-PCR protocol with three rounds of nested PCR amplified TCRbeta. From the multiplex PCR reads, TCRdb called clonotypes with MiXCR, one entry per CDR3 protein. The sample contains roughly 120,000 distinct CDR3 sequences, roughly 74% of which appear only once. This sample's RNA came from whole unsorted tissue. Sequenced: lung tumor tissue. The receptors derive from a woman between 55 and 75 years old with non-small cell lung cancer.

Note on this clonotype: A much bigger clone sits one base away, suggesting this may be a read error. The chain has TRBV12-3 or TRBV12-4 and TRBJ2-7; D perhaps matches TRBD1 (5 bases). The J call is doubtful: the DNA matches TRBJ2-1 better. The CDR3 covers 13 residues. The CDR3 DNA follows: TGTGCCAGCAGTGCCATTACCTGGGGCGAGCAGTTCTTC. This translates into CASSAITWGEQFF.

Points on this clonotype: This is likely a read error, given that the CDR3 carries no conserved phenylalanine or tryptophan at its end. The chain links TRBV4-3 to TRBJ1-5; D ambiguous. V lost 0 bases and J 4 bases, leaving 7 bases between the germline ends. The CDR3 loop spans 14 amino acids. Looked up from germline, CDR1 is LGHNA and CDR2 is YSLEER. The DNA of the CDR3 is TGCGCCAGCAGCCAAGATCGTGGTAATCAGCCCCAGCATTAT. The encoded protein is CASSQDRGNQPQHY.

The rearrangement uses TRBV19 and TRBJ2-7; possibly TRBD1 for D (6 bases). This CDR3 is 14 amino acids long. The V gene lost 4 bases and the J gene lost 5 bases, with 15 bases spanning the gap. CDR1 and CDR2 from the germline V gene are LNHDA and SQIVND (reference sequence). This chain's CDR3 is CASSKTGKTHEQYF. Written as DNA, the CDR3 is TGTGCCAGTAGTAAAACAGGGAAAACCCACGAGCAGTACTTC.

Comments on this clonotype: A read error may account for a junction end that differs from germline. The rearrangement links TRBV20-1 to TRBJ1-5; 10 positions agree with TRBD1. The CDR3 is 14 amino acids. Germline values: CDR1 DFQATT, CDR2 SNEGSKA (reference sequence). The CDR3 region is CSTARQGANQPQLF. The CDR3 DNA is TGCAGTACTGCGAGACAGGGGGCGAATCAGCCCCAGCTTTTT.

This clonotype was counted between two and nine times. The junction departs from the called germline gene at one end, perhaps through a read error. CDR3 protein: CASSLASGGAEEQFF. CDR3 nucleotide sequence: TGTGCCAGCAGCTTAGCTAGCGGGGGGGCGGAGGAGCAGTTCTTT. The chain combines TRBV11-2 with TRBJ2-1; 12 bases line up with TRBD2. Germline V gene lookup returns CDR1 SGHAT and CDR2 FQNNGV. This CDR3 has 15 amino acids.

This clonotype occurred a few times. The conserved phenylalanine or tryptophan normally closing the CDR3 is absent here, so this likely arose from a read error. The V gene is TRBV20-1, the J gene TRBJ2-7, with D maybe TRBD1 (5 bases). Per the germline V gene, CDR1 is DFQATT and CDR2 is SNEGSKA (reference sequence). Trimming removed 4 bases at V and 3 bases at J, with 13 bases between. This CDR3 has 13 amino acids. The CDR3 DNA reads as TGCAGTGCTATCGGCCTAGGGGACTACGAGCAGTACTTA. Translated, it gives CSAIGLGDYEQYL.

As for this clonotype: The conserved phenylalanine or tryptophan is not found at the CDR3 terminus, so this likely reflects a read error. The limits of the CDR3 on the DNA are not certain, so only TCRdb's listed CDR3 is given. This chain joins TRBV11-3 and TRBJ2-3; the table's D call, TRBD1, was not checked against the DNA. Looked up from germline, CDR1 is SGHNT and CDR2 is YENEEA. The CDR3 numbers 15 amino acids, ends counted. CDR3 sequence reads: CANSPAGQGGHTQNL.

This clonotype has more than one count but fewer than ten. Germline is not matched at one junction end, which may reflect a read error. This chain links TRBV11-2 with TRBJ2-7; 12 bases map to TRBD2. Germline V lookup: CDR1 SGHAT, CDR2 FQNNGV. The CDR3 runs 16 residues. This CDR3 is CASSLLAGGNCYEQYF. The CDR3 DNA sequence: TGTGCCAGCAGCCTTCTAGCGGGGGGGAATTGTTACGAGCAATACTTC.

This clonotype turned up a few times. This chain joins TRBV6-1 and TRBJ2-7; D remains ambiguous. The CDR3 runs to 13 residues. The germline V and J ends were trimmed by 0 bases and 7 bases, with 10 bases remaining between them. The germline CDR1 and CDR2 sequences are MNHNS and SASEGT. CDR3 DNA: TGTGCCAGCAGTGAAGCGGCCCGGATTGAGCAGTACTTC. Encoded protein: CASSEAARIEQYF.

Of note for this clonotype: Germline is not matched at one junction end, which may reflect a read error. The chain couples TRBV11-2 to TRBJ2-7, with 7 bases fitting TRBD1. Germline CDR1 reads SGHAT; CDR2 reads FQNNGV. The CDR3 is made up of 14 amino acids. CDR3 DNA: TGTGCCAAAAGCTTATCCACCGGGACAGCCGAGCAGCACTTC. Its translation: CAKSLSTGTAEQHF.

With regard to this clonotype: This may be a read error, as it is one base from a much larger clone. The J gene is TRBJ2-2, the V gene TRBV11-2, with unresolved D. The CDR3 totals 16 residues. The germline V gene encodes CDR1 SGHAT and CDR2 FQNNGV. V lost 0 bases to trimming and J lost 8 bases, with 16 bases between them. For the CDR3, the DNA is TGTGCCAGCAGCTTAGACCGTAAAGGGATCCTTGGGGAGCTGTTTTTT. Its protein product is CASSLDRKGILGELFF.

Of note for this clonotype: A much bigger clone sits one base away, suggesting this may be a read error. The chain uses TRBV14 and TRBJ2-7, with no clear D. In germline, CDR1 is SGHDN, CDR2 FVKESK. This CDR3 comprises 14 residues. The CDR3 region has the DNA TGTGCCAGCAGCCCCTCACGGACCTCGGCACCCCGGCACTTC. Its protein product is CASSPSRTSAPRHF.

With regard to this clonotype: One end of the junction is discordant with germline, which a read error may explain. The chain couples TRBV28 to TRBJ2-7; tentative D call: TRBD2 (6 bases). The germline gives CDR1 MDHEN, CDR2 SYDVKM. The CDR3 runs to 13 residues. In DNA, the CDR3 is TGTGCCAGTAGTTTAGCGGTCGCCTACGAGCTGTACTTC. Residues: CASSLAVAYELYF. Together with reference TRBV28 and TRBJ2-7, the CDR3 gives the full variable domain: DVKVTQSSRYLVKRTGEKVFLECVQDMDHENMFWYRQDPGLGLRLIYFSYDVKMKEKGDIPEGYSVSREKKERFSLILESASTNQTSMYLCASSLAVAYELYFGPGTRLTVT.

About this clonotype itself: A much larger clone lies one base from this, so it may be a read error. The final CDR3 position lacks the conserved phenylalanine or tryptophan, pointing to a likely read error. This chain connects TRBV12-3 or TRBV12-4 to TRBJ1-6, with D perhaps TRBD1 (6 bases). Trimming removed 8 bases from V and 7 bases from J, with 33 bases in between. The CDR3 has 20 residues. CDR3 sequence (DNA): TGTGCCAGCCCCCCTTCTAACCCAGGGGAGGGGATATCGGGGAATTCACCCCTCCACTAT. Translating it yields CASPPSNPGEGISGNSPLHY.

In the case of this clonotype: An end of the junction differs from the germline gene, which may be a read error. The rearrangement links TRBV7-2 to TRBJ1-1, with unresolved D. The CDR3 is made up of 13 amino acids. Per the germline V gene, CDR1 is SGHTA and CDR2 is FQGNSA. The CDR3 is CASSSLQYTEAYF. The CDR3 DNA reads as TGTGCCAGCAGCTCCTTACAGTACACTGAAGCTTACTTT.

As regards this clonotype: It may be a read error: a sequence one base away is much more abundant. The chain uses TRBV4-3 and TRBJ1-1; 7 nucleotides line up with TRBD1. V trimming: 3 bases; J trimming: 10 bases; junction bases outside the gene matches: 11. Germline loops: CDR1 LGHNA, CDR2 YSLEER. The CDR3 consists of 14 residues. In DNA, the CDR3 is TGCGCCAGCAGCCAGAAGAAGAACGCAGGGGGAGCTTTCTTT. It is translated as CASSQKKNAGGAFF.

Comment on this clonotype: Since a much larger clone is just one base distant, this may be a read error. The chain recombines TRBV11-2 with TRBJ2-5; perhaps TRBD1 as D (5 bases). CDR1 and CDR2 (germline): SGHAT, FQNNGV. The CDR3 runs 14 residues. V was shortened by 4 bases and J by 10 bases, with 19 bases between the two germline ends. This CDR3 is CASSSSGHTSHQYF. The CDR3 DNA reads TGTGCCAGCAGCTCGTCAGGACATACGAGCCACCAGTACTTC.

Only one count was recorded for this clonotype. No conserved phenylalanine or tryptophan ends this CDR3, so it is likely a read error. This chain joins TRBV11-3 and TRBJ2-7; TRBD2 aligns across 9 bases. Germline CDR1 reads SGHNT; CDR2 reads YENEEA. Trimming cost V 3 bases and J 4 bases; bases outside gene matches: 7. The CDR3 consists of 15 residues. The CDR3 loop is CASSLREGTFYEQYL. The CDR3 nucleotides read TGTGCCAGCAGCTTGCGGGAGGGGACTTTTTACGAGCAGTACCTC.

This clonotype was counted between two and nine times. The CDR3 does not close with the conserved phenylalanine or tryptophan, likely indicating a read error. The genes are TRBV6-1 and TRBJ2-3; 10 bases are shared with TRBD2. The germline V gene has CDR1 MNHNS and CDR2 SASEGT. The CDR3 covers 16 residues. CDR3 DNA: TGTGTCAGCAGTGAATCATCAGCGGGAGGGAGGGATACGCAGTATTAT. The encoded protein is CVSSESSAGGRDTQYY.

As concerns this clonotype: At one boundary the junction diverges from the germline segment, which might be a read error. V usage is TRBV30 and J usage is TRBJ2-7; 7 bases agree with TRBD1. The germline V gene has CDR1 GTSNPN and CDR2 SVGIG (reference sequence). The CDR3 spans 13 residues. The CDR3 nucleotides are TGTGTCTGGAACAGGGACAGCCCCTACGAGCAGTACTTC. It specifies CVWNRDSPYEQYF. Full variable domain (remainder filled in from reference TRBV30 and TRBJ2-7): SQTIHQWPATLVQPVGSPLSLECTVEGTSNPNLYWYRQAAGRGLQLLFYSVGIGQISSEVPQNLSASRPQDRQFILSSKKLLLSDSGFYLCVWNRDSPYEQYFGPGTRLTVT.

In the case of this clonotype: A junction boundary mismatches the germline segment, possibly from a read error. This chain connects TRBV29-1 to TRBJ2-3, with D unresolved. The CDR3 consists of 12 residues. CDR1 and CDR2 from the germline V gene are SQVTM and ANQGSEA. Here the CDR3 DNA reads TGCAGCGCTCGACCGCGCACAGATATGCAGTATTTT. Translated, it gives CSARPRTDMQYF.

This clonotype was counted many times. The chain recombines TRBV30 with TRBJ2-7; no reliable D call. Trimming took 5 bases from V and 3 from J, leaving 5 bases between them. The CDR3 extends over 10 amino acids. Germline loops: CDR1 GTSNPN, CDR2 SVGIG (reference sequence). The CDR3 here is CAWGDYEQYF. The CDR3 nucleotides read TGTGCCTGGGGAGACTACGAGCAGTACTTC.

This clonotype came up a few times. The V and J genes are TRBV15 and TRBJ2-7, with TRBD1 matching over 7 bases. Germline V gene data show CDR1 as LNHNV and CDR2 as YYDKDF (reference sequence). V was clipped by 3 bases and J by 3 bases; unmatched bases: 8. CDR3 size: 15 residues. DNA for the CDR3: TGTGCCACCAGCAGCCGACAGGGTAGGGGCTACGAGCAGTACTTC. This translates into CATSSRQGRGYEQYF.

The chain joins TRBV7-2 to TRBJ1-2, with unresolved D. Germline V CDR1 and CDR2: SGHTA, FQGNSA. This CDR3 has 16 amino acids. The V end was cut by 7 bases, the J end by 3 bases, with 21 bases between. The CDR3 bases are TGTGCCAGCACCCTCTCTGACCACGGGGTAGACTATGGCTACACCTTC. This sequence encodes CASTLSDHGVDYGYTF.

Details on this clonotype: One junction end disagrees with the germline gene, perhaps due to a read error. This rearrangement joins TRBV11-3 to TRBJ2-1; D possibly matches TRBD1 or TRBD2 (5 bases each). Germline V gene lookup returns CDR1 SGHNT and CDR2 YENEEA. CDR3 length equals 12 residues. CDR3 region: CASSLEGNEQFF. For the CDR3, the DNA is TGTGCTAGCAGCTTAGAGGGGAATGAGCAGTTCTTC.

The chain joins TRBV5-1 to TRBJ2-7, with D possibly matching TRBD2 (5 bases). CDR1 and CDR2 from the germline V gene are SGHRS and YFSETQ. The CDR3 is made up of 15 amino acids. The germline V and J ends were trimmed by 0 bases and 5 bases, with 15 bases remaining between them. The CDR3 sequence is CASSLGIGIGHEQYF. The CDR3 DNA reads TGCGCCAGCAGCTTGGGTATCGGGATAGGCCACGAGCAGTACTTC.

The V call is TRBV6-2 or TRBV6-3, the J call TRBJ2-2; 9 nucleotides align to TRBD2. The CDR3 totals 16 residues. V gave up 7 bases and J gave up 7 bases; unmatched junction bases: 13. CDR1 and CDR2 from the germline V gene are MNHEY and SVGEGT. The CDR3 sequence is CASTQPSGMLIGELFF. The DNA for the CDR3 is TGTGCCAGCACCCAACCTAGCGGGATGCTTATCGGGGAGCTGTTTTTT.

The chain uses TRBV11-1 and TRBJ2-5; no firm D call. Germline loops: CDR1 SGHAT, CDR2 FQDESV (reference sequence). The V and J ends lost 9 bases and 5 bases respectively, with 16 bases between them. The CDR3 is 13 residues long. CDR3 in DNA: TGTGCCAGTAACATAATCCAGTCGGAGACCCAGTACTTC. It translates to CASNIIQSETQYF.

As concerns this clonotype: A much bigger clone sits one base away, suggesting this may be a read error. The rearrangement links TRBV4-3 to TRBJ2-7; either TRBD1 or TRBD2 may supply D (5 bases each). The ends were cut back, 4 bases at V and 5 bases at J, with 24 bases in the middle. The germline V gene has CDR1 LGHNA and CDR2 YSLEER. The CDR3 covers 17 residues. CDR3: CASSPSREGFGLNEQYF. The CDR3 coding sequence is TGCGCCAGCAGCCCCTCCCGAGAGGGGTTTGGTCTCAACGAGCAGTACTTC.

The J gene is TRBJ1-2, the V gene TRBV28; TRBD1 is a possible D gene (5 bases). The CDR3 is made up of 14 amino acids. The V end lost 4 bases, the J end lost 6 bases, and 15 bases lay between the germline ends. CDR1 is MDHEN and CDR2 is SYDVKM in the germline V gene. CDR3 bases: TGTGCCAGCAGTTCGGGGCCCACAGGCCATGGCTACACCTTC. Residues: CASSSGPTGHGYTF.

This clonotype occurred a few times. A read error may be the cause here, since a much bigger clone is one base away. The chain links TRBV29-1 to TRBJ2-1, with no clear D. The CDR3 length is 10 residues. Germline lookup yields CDR1 SQVTM and CDR2 ANQGSEA. The V end lost 7 bases, the J end lost 9 bases, and 10 bases lay between the germline ends. CDR3 DNA: TGCAGCGCGATAGACGGTGAGCAGTTCTTC. Protein sequence: CSAIDGEQFF.

The rearrangement uses TRBV11-2 and TRBJ1-5, with D perhaps matching TRBD1 (5 bases). Germline V gene sequence: CDR1 SGHAT, CDR2 FQNNGV. V was clipped by 8 bases and J by 6 bases, with 14 bases between them. The CDR3 consists of 13 residues. Here the CDR3 DNA reads TGTGCCAGCTCCCCGGACATAGGTCAGCCCCAGCATTTT. It encodes CASSPDIGQPQHF.